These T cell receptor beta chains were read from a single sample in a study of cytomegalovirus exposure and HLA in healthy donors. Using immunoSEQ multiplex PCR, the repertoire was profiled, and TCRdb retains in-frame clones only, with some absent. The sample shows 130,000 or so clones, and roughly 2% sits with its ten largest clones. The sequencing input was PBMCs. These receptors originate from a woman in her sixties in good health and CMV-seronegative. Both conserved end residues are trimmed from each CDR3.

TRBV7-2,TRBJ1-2,ASSLGPLDT
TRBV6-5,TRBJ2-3,ASSPAGGGVDTQY
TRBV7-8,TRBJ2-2,ASSRNRGSGELF
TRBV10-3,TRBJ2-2,AIRSLPGQGMTGELF
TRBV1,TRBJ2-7,TSSQAWGDGSYEQY
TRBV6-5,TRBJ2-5,ASSYSRDRQETQY
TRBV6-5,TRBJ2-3,ASSYSMGVFSDTQY
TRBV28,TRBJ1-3,ASSLSAGGASGNTIY
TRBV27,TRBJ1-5,ASSTRTGGQPQH
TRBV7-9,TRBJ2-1,ASSLEAGRNEQF
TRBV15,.,ATSTQQGTYEQY
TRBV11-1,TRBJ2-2,ASSLDMFLNTGELF
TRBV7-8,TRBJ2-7,ASSLRPDKTYEQY
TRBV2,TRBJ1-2,ASSEAKQNYGYT
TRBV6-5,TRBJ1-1,ASSSQGLLEAF
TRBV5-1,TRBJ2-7,ASSVQTGAYEQY
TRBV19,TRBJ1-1,ASSGGQGNTEAF
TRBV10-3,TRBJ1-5,AMSVNGGQPQH
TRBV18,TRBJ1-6,ASSRTGDMPGFSPLH
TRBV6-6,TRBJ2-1,ASSKPGLAGEDEQF
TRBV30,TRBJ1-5,AYDRGNQPQH
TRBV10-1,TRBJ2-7,ASSLGLIYEQY